This is a list of T cell receptor beta chains from one sample in a study of cytomegalovirus exposure and HLA in healthy donors. The assay was immunoSEQ multiplex PCR, and TCRdb's table has in-frame clones only and misses some. The table lists 200,000 to 250,000 clones, 75% to 95% of them singletons. The specimen sequenced was PBMCs. The receptors here all came from a woman younger than 35 in good health and CMV-seronegative. CDR3s include the opening cysteine and the closing phenylalanine or tryptophan. The D gene is left open where the match is weak. Only some rows state a clone size, as once, few, many or a class for expanded clones.

len	abundance	d_gene	v_gene	CDR3aa
12	-	-	TRBV5-1	CASSLSGYEQYF
13	-	-	TRBV29-1	CSVLAASTGELFF
16	-	-	TRBV14	CASSQEQGGIGTEAFF
14	-	-	TRBV6-6	CASNSQATNEKLFF
15	-	-	TRBV6-4	CASRETTENNSPLHF
21	-	TRBD2	TRBV28	CASSSLHITGTSGRSYNEQFF
12	-	TRBD2	TRBV28	CASSTTSREQFF
14	few	TRBD1	TRBV10-3	CAISEYDRDTEAFF
16	once	-	TRBV6-4	CASSDGPRGSYNEQFF
16	few	TRBD1	TRBV7-9	CASSLGGTGVNTEAFF
14	-	-	TRBV5-1	CASSPVGLNEKLFF
15	-	TRBD1	TRBV27	CASSFRQGVRTEAFF
17	-	TRBD2	TRBV5-4	CASSPLGAGGPADTQYF
17	-	-	TRBV11-2	CASSRTPPGSGANVLTF
15	-	TRBD1	TRBV28	CASSGGTAINYGYTF
14	-	-	TRBV28	CASSPQGGFYEQYF
12	-	-	TRBV29-1	CSVGIQVGGYTF
17	-	-	TRBV4-2	CASSQELGTHHYNEQFF
12	once	-	TRBV6-5	CASTGVYNEQFF
14	-	-	TRBV6-6	CASLRGVTDQPQHF
18	-	TRBD1	TRBV18	CASSPGTGSGGGTGELFF
15	-	TRBD2	TRBV6-1	CASSDLAGNRGEQYF
15	-	-	TRBV11-1	CASSLVGGNTGELFF
13	-	-	TRBV2	CARRFSGANVLTF
17	-	-	TRBV11-2	CASSYFLARPRPDTQYF
16	-	-	TRBV21-1	CASSKSKREGPDEQYF
16	-	TRBD1	TRBV28	CASSSSDRDFSDTQYF
14	-	-	TRBV19	CASSVRRINQPQHF
15	-	-	TRBV28	CASSLRRGGDQPQHF
13	-	TRBD1	TRBV15	CATSLGDRDGAFF
15	-	-	TRBV6-1	CASSEFKAPGVGYTF
15	-	TRBD1	TRBV5-1	CASSLELQGATPLHF
14	-	TRBD1	TRBV5-1	CASSLEQGARGYTF
12	-	-	TRBV27	CASSGFTTEAFF
14	-	-	TRBV7-2	CASSSWRVTSEQYF
15	-	-	TRBV5-1	CASSLRNLMNTEAFF
17	-	TRBD2	TRBV19	CASASRGSAGSSYEQYF
18	-	TRBD2	TRBV5-1	CASSQQTSGRAHTGELFF
15	-	-	TRBV7-2	CASSLAPGQIDTQYF
14	few	TRBD1	TRBV7-2	CASSWRQGGTEAFF
13	-	-	TRBV7-6	CASSFTDSYEQYF
14	-	TRBD2	TRBV27	CASSFGGMGFKQYF
14	-	-	TRBV11-2	CASSLVGVNSPLHF
17	few	TRBD2	TRBV9	CASSPPILEREMDEQYF
13	many	-	TRBV5-1	CASSSLTGLEQYF
16	once	TRBD1	TRBV27	CASSTLTTGFATEAFF
17	-	-	TRBV5-1	CASSSRPLTDAGEKLFF
13	-	TRBD1	TRBV6-1	CASSAGQGTKLFF